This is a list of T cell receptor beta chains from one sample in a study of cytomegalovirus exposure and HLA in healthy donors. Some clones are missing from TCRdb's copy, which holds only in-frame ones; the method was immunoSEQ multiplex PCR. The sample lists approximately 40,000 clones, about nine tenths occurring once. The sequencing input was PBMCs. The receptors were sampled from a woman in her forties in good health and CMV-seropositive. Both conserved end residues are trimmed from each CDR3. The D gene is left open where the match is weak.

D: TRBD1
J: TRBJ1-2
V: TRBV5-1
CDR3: ASSPGDRPLLGYT

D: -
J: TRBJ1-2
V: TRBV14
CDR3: ASSLSANYGYT

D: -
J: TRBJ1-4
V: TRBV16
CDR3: ASSQWEAGNEKLF

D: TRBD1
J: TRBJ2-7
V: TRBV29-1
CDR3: SVDEGQGRHEQY

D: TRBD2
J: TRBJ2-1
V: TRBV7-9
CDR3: ASSRSLAGLGNEQF

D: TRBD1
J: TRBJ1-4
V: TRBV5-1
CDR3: ASSLLTGTEENEKLF

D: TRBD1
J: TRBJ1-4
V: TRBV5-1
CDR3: ASGAGGRKEKLF

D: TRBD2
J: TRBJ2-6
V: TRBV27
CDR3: ASSLAGGSGANVLT

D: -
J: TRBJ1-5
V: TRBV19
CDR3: ASSPLLNQPQH

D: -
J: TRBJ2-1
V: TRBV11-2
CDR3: ASTTWRGRYNEQF

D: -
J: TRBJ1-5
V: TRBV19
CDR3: ASTPTWQVSQPQH

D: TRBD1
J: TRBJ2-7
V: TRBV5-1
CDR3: ASSLPGQGREQY

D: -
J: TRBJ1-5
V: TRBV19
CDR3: ASSIVGSGLSNQPQH

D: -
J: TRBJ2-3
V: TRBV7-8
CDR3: ASSPGSGESSTDTQY

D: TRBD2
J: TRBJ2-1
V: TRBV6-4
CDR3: ASSDGTSPNEQF

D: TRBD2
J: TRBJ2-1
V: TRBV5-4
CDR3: ASSLPLAGGLGEQF

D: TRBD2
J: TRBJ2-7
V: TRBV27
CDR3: ASSRSGVEYEQY

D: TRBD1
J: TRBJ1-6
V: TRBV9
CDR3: ASTKGTGDSPLH

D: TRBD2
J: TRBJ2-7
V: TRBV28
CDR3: ASSSSPAGGYEQY

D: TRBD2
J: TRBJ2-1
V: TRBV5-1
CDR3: ASSQGLAGGSFSYNEQF

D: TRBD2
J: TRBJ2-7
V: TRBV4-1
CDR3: ASSQEVGTTVPKEQY

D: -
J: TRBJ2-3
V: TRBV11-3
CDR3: ASSKSGTDTQY

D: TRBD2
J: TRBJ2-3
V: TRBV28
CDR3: ASSTPAAGGPTDTQY

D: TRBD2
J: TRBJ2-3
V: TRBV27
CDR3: ASWAGGLDTQY

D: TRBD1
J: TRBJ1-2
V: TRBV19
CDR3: ASGKGTGGAYGYT

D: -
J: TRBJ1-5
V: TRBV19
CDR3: ASSTARGNQPQH

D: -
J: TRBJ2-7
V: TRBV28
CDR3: ASSFAGARAYEQY

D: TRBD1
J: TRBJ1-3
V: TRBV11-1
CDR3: ASSKRGPNSGNTIY

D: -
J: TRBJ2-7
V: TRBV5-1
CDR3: ASSLAAGSSYEQY

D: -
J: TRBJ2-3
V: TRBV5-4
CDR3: ASSGEPSPGDTQY

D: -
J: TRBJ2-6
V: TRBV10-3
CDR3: ASFSGANVLT

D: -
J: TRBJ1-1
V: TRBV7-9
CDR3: SSSLGRTEAF

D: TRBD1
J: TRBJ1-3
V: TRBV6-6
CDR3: ASGLQGAGNTIY

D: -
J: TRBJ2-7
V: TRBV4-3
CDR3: ASSQDFQGTYEQY

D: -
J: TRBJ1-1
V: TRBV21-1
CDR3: ASSPHRWETEAF

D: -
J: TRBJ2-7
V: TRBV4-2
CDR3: ASSQESGSSYEQY

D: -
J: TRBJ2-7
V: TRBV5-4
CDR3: ASSLQREQY

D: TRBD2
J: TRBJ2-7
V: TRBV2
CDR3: ASSEASGGIYEQY

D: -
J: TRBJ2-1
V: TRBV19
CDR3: ASSIPGRSGTNEQF

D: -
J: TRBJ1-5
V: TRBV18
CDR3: ASSPAGGAGQPQH

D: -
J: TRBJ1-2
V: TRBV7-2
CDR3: ASSLDIQLRGYGYT

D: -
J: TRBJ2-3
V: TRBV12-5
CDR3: ASIGGSTDTQY

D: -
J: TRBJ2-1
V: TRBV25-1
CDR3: ASSGRRWGTGCQQF

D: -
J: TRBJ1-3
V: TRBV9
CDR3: ASSPPGLNSGNTIY

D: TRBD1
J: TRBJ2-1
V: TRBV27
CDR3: ASSSDRAYNEQF

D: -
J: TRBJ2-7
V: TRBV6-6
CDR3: ASSYQGWGEQY

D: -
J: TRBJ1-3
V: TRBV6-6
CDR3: ASSWGPQTGNTIY

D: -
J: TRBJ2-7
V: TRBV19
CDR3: ASSMGREQY

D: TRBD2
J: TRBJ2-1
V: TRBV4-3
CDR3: ASSQDLGSGGAGEQF

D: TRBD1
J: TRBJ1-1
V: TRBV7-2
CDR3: ASSRGQMNTEAF

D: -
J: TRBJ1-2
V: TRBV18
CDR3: ASSRNSPVYGYT

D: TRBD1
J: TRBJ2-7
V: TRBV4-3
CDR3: ASSFGTDASYEQY

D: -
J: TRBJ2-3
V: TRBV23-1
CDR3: ASSHQNSLANTQY

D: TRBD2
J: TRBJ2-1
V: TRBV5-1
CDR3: ASSEAGEQF